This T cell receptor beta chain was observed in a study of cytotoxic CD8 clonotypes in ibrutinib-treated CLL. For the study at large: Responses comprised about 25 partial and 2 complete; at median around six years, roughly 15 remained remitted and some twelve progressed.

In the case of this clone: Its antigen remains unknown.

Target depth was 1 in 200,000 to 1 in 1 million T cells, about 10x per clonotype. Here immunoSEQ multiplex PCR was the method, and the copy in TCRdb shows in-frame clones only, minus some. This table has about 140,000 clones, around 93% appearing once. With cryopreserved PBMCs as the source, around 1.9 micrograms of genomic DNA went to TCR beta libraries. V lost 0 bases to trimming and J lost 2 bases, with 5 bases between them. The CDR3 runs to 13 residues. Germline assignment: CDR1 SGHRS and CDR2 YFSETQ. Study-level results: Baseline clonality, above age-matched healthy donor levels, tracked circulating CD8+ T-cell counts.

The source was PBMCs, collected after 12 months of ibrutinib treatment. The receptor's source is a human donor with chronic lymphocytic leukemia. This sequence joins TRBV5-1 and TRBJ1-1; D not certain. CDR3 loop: CASSLGSNTEAFF. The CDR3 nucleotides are TGCGCCAGCAGCTTGGGCAGCAACACTGAAGCTTTCTTT. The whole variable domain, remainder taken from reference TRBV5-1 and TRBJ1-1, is KAGVTQTPRYLIKTRGQQVTLSCSPISGHRSVSWYQQTPGQGLQFLFEYFSETQRNKGNFPGRFSGRQFSNSRSEMNVSTLELGDSALYLCASSLGSNTEAFFGQGTRLTVV.